This T cell receptor beta chain stems from a study of OX40 agonist ivuxolimab in advanced cancers. TCRdb's table, derived via immunoSEQ multiplex PCR, lists solely in-frame clones and lacks some. The sample holds around 72,000 clones, roughly nine tenths seen once. The V and J ends lost 2 bases and 0 bases respectively, with 10 bases between them. Per the germline V gene, CDR1 is MNHNY and CDR2 is SVGAGI (reference sequence). The CDR3 contains 15 residues. V and J are TRBV6-6 and TRBJ1-1; D unclear. This clonotype originated in an adult with an advanced solid tumor such as melanoma, head and neck, liver or kidney cancer. Sequencing was performed on CD4+ or CD8+ T cells sorted from blood, taken in a trial of the OX40 agonist ivuxolimab. Here the CDR3 DNA reads TGTGCCAGCAGTTACCTAGGACGGATGAACACTGAAGCTTTCTTT. Its protein is CASSYLGRMNTEAFF.